The rows below give T cell receptor beta chains drawn from one sample of a study of fetal regulatory T cell absence and autoimmunity. The protocol was immunoSEQ multiplex PCR, while the TCRdb copy is restricted to in-frame clones and leaves out a portion. The table has 45,000 to 50,000 clones, about four fifths seen once. What was sequenced was cord blood. All receptors come from a newborn boy with IPEX syndrome. Both conserved end residues are part of each CDR3. A D gene is named only where the DNA matches it firmly. Clone size, where shown, is once, few, many, or a class for clones that have expanded.

v_gene,abundance,j_gene,d_gene,CDR3nt,CDR3aa
TRBV6-5,-,TRBJ2-5,-,TGTGCCAGCAGTTACGGACTAGGGGGGGAGACCCAGTACTTC,CASSYGLGGETQYF
TRBV7-9,-,TRBJ2-5,TRBD2,TGTGCCAGCAGCCGAATCGGGATGCGGGGGAAAGAGACCCAGTACTTC,CASSRIGMRGKETQYF
TRBV12-5,-,TRBJ1-2,-,TGTGCTAGTGGTTCCGGGCCCTATGGCTACACCTTC,CASGSGPYGYTF
TRBV27,-,TRBJ2-5,-,TGTGCCAGTGGGGGGGGGCATCAAGAGACCCAGTACTTC,CASGGGHQETQYF
TRBV6-5,-,TRBJ2-3,-,TGTGCCAGCAGTTACATTGGTGGAGATACGCAGTATTTT,CASSYIGGDTQYF
TRBV7-2,few,TRBJ2-7,-,TGTGCCAGCAGCTTAGACCGGGACAAGGCGTACGAGCAGTACTTC,CASSLDRDKAYEQYF
TRBV27,once,TRBJ2-3,-,TGTGCCAGCAGTTCCGGCGCAGATACGCAGTATTTT,CASSSGADTQYF
TRBV6-1,-,TRBJ2-3,TRBD2,TGTGCCAGCAGCTGGGGGGGGTTCACAGATACGCAGTATTTT,CASSWGGFTDTQYF
TRBV2,-,TRBJ1-4,-,TGTGCCAGCAGTAGAAAGGGAGGAGGTGAAAAACTGTTTTTT,CASSRKGGGEKLFF
TRBV6-5,-,TRBJ1-3,-,TGTGGGGCCAGCAGAGGGAACTCTGGAAACACCATATATTTT,CGASRGNSGNTIYF
TRBV30,-,TRBJ1-1,-,TGTGCCTGGAGCCTTTCGGTCGGGACTGAAGCTTTCTTT,CAWSLSVGTEAFF
TRBV4-1,few,TRBJ1-5,-,TGCGCCAGCAGCGAAGGGGTCGACAGGATCAATCAGCCCCAGCATTTT,CASSEGVDRINQPQHF
TRBV19,-,TRBJ2-1,TRBD2,TGTGCCAGTAGTTTTGCCCTTAGCGGGGCCTACAATGAGCAGTTCTTC,CASSFALSGAYNEQFF
TRBV27,-,TRBJ2-7,-,TGTGCCAGCAGCTTGGGGCGGGGCAGGTACGAGCAGTACTTC,CASSLGRGRYEQYF
TRBV7-9,-,TRBJ1-3,-,TGTGCCAGCAGCCCCCTCGGGGGCGCTGGAAACACCATATATTTT,CASSPLGGAGNTIYF
TRBV6-6,-,TRBJ1-6,TRBD1,TGTGCCAGCAGTTACGCCGGGGACAGGGGAGGATCACCCCTCCACTTT,CASSYAGDRGGSPLHF
TRBV6-5,once,TRBJ2-7,-,TGTGCCAGCAGTGTCGACAGGAACTACGAGCAGTACTTC,CASSVDRNYEQYF
TRBV27,-,TRBJ2-7,-,TGTGCCAGCAGTTATATATACGAGCAGTACTTC,CASSYIYEQYF
TRBV6-1,-,TRBJ2-1,TRBD2,TGTGCCAGCTATCCTAGCGGGCCTTACAATGAGCAGTTCTTC,CASYPSGPYNEQFF
TRBV9,-,TRBJ1-1,-,TGTGCCAGCAGCGTAGGGCAGAAGAACACTGAAGCTTTCTTT,CASSVGQKNTEAFF
TRBV27,-,TRBJ1-1,-,TGTGCCAGCAGTTGGGATTCGGGGACTGTGGCTTTCTTT,CASSWDSGTVAFF
TRBV11-1,-,TRBJ1-1,-,TGTGCCAGCAGCTTAGGGCCCCCCCGGGGAACTGAAGCTTTCTTT,CASSLGPPRGTEAFF
TRBV10-2,-,TRBJ1-5,TRBD1,TGCGCCAGCAGTCCCGGGACAGGGGAAAATCAGCCCCAGCATTTT,CASSPGTGENQPQHF
TRBV5-4,-,TRBJ2-5,TRBD1,TGTGCCAGCAGCTTGTCAGGGACAGGGAAGGAGACCCAGTACTTC,CASSLSGTGKETQYF
TRBV5-5,-,TRBJ2-3,-,TGTGCCAGCAGCTTGCATACATCACACACAGATACGCAGTATTTT,CASSLHTSHTDTQYF
TRBV16,-,TRBJ2-4,-,TGTGCCAGCAGCCCCTACCCTGGGGGTAACATTCAGTACTTC,CASSPYPGGNIQYF
TRBV11-1,-,TRBJ2-7,-,TGTGCCAGCAGCTTAGAGGGGGAGGAGCGGGGCCCATGGTACGAGCAGTACTTC,CASSLEGEERGPWYEQYF
TRBV29-1,-,TRBJ2-3,TRBD1,TGCAGCGTCCGGACAGGGGGAAGCACAGATACGCAGTATTTT,CSVRTGGSTDTQYF
TRBV2,-,TRBJ2-3,-,TGTGCCAGCAGCCCCACAGGGGGGGCCCTCACAGATACGCAGTATTTT,CASSPTGGALTDTQYF
TRBV9,-,TRBJ1-6,TRBD1,TGTGCCAGCAGCGTGGAGGACAGGGCTAATTCACCCCTCCACTTT,CASSVEDRANSPLHF
TRBV7-7,-,TRBJ2-1,-,TGTGCCAGCAGCTTAGACCACTACAATGAGCAGTTCTTC,CASSLDHYNEQFF